The 31 T cell receptor beta chains below come from one sample, sequenced in a study of healthy donors' naive CD4 and CD8 T cells. TCR libraries were built from approximately 520 ng of total RNA by linear amplification. Using its own MiXCR run on the reads, TCRdb lists one record per CDR3 protein. Here the sample spans about 180,000 distinct CDR3 sequences, about 74% being singletons. Sequenced sample: naive CD4+ and CD8+ T cells sorted from blood, pooled from several donors. All receptors come from a pool of human donors in good health; the sample pools cells from several healthy donors.

The genes are TRBV6-5 and TRBJ1-2; tentative D call: TRBD1 (6 bases). Per germline, CDR1 MNHEY and CDR2 SVGAGI. The V end was cut by 7 bases, the J end by 2 bases, with 11 bases between. The length of the CDR3 is 13 residues. CDR3 region: CASKEQGNYGYTF. CDR3 bases: TGTGCCAGCAAAGAACAGGGAAACTATGGCTACACCTTC.

J is TRBJ1-1 and V is TRBV19; maybe TRBD1 (5 bases). V gave up 6 bases and J gave up 4 bases, with 15 bases separating them. This CDR3 region has 14 residues. Looked up from germline, CDR1 is LNHDA and CDR2 is SQIVND (reference sequence). The CDR3 spells CASRSIGEGTEAFF. The CDR3, as DNA: TGTGCCAGTAGAAGTATAGGGGAAGGCACTGAAGCTTTCTTT.

The CDR3 protein is CSVETGGTTYEQYF. The CDR3 DNA is TGCAGCGTTGAGACGGGTGGGACGACCTACGAGCAGTACTTC. The chain couples TRBV29-1 to TRBJ2-7; D is perhaps TRBD1 or TRBD2 (5 bases each). The CDR3 covers 14 residues. Germline V gives CDR1 SQVTM, CDR2 ANQGSEA. The V and J ends lost 3 bases and 2 bases respectively, with 14 bases between them.

The chain links TRBV30 to TRBJ2-7, with no clear D. Germline V gene lookup returns CDR1 GTSNPN and CDR2 SVGIG (reference sequence). V lost 0 bases to trimming and J lost 6 bases, with 15 bases between them. The CDR3 sequence is 14 residues long. CDR3 loop: CAWSVSAIWGEQYF. The CDR3, as DNA: TGTGCCTGGAGTGTATCGGCCATCTGGGGCGAGCAGTACTTC.

V gene TRBV29-1 combines with J gene TRBJ2-2, with D perhaps matching TRBD1 or TRBD2 (6 bases each). V dropped 2 bases and J dropped 3 bases, with 13 bases sitting between them. Germline CDR1 SQVTM, CDR2 ANQGSEA. This CDR3 contains 15 residues. CDR3 sequence: CSVELARGDTGELFF. CDR3 coding DNA: TGCAGCGTTGAACTGGCGAGGGGGGACACCGGGGAGCTGTTTTTT.

The chain links TRBV4-1 to TRBJ2-7; tentative D call: TRBD2 (5 bases). The V gene's germline CDR1 is MGHRA and CDR2 YSYEKL. The CDR3 extends over 13 amino acids. Trimming took off 0 bases at V and 4 bases at J, with 7 bases between the two ends. The CDR3 loop reads CASSQDSGYEQYF. In DNA, the CDR3 is TGCGCCAGCAGCCAAGATTCGGGGTACGAGCAGTACTTC.

The rearrangement links TRBV12-3 or TRBV12-4 to TRBJ2-1; TRBD1 might be the D (6 bases). V lost 5 bases and J lost 4, with 15 bases in between. CDR3 length: 15 residues. CDR3 protein: CASSEPGANYNEQFF. The CDR3 coding sequence is TGTGCCAGCAGTGAACCAGGGGCAAATTACAATGAGCAGTTCTTC.

The chain links TRBV6-5 to TRBJ2-1, with TRBD2 identical over 10 bases. Looked up from germline, CDR1 is MNHEY and CDR2 is SVGAGI. The CDR3 sequence is 14 residues long. The trim removed 5 bases at V and 8 bases at J, leaving 6 bases unmatched. In DNA, the CDR3 is TGTGCCAGCAGTCAAGCGGGAGGGCCCCATGAGCAGTTCTTC. Amino acids: CASSQAGGPHEQFF.

The chain links TRBV15 to TRBJ2-2; TRBD1 matches 7 bases. Germline CDR1 is LNHNV and CDR2 is YYDKDF (reference sequence). The CDR3 consists of 15 residues. V lost 11 bases and J lost 5; bases outside the gene matches: 14. Here the CDR3 reads CAVQQGPTSTGELFF. In nucleotides, the CDR3 is TGTGCCGTACAACAGGGGCCTACGTCTACCGGGGAGCTGTTTTTT. Using reference TRBV15 and TRBJ2-2 for the parts outside the CDR3, the full variable domain is DAMVIQNPRYQVTQFGKPVTLSCSQTLNHNVMYWYQQKSSQAPKLLFHYYDKDFNNEADTPDNFQSRRPNTSFCFLDIRSPGLGDTAMYLCAVQQGPTSTGELFFGEGSRLTVL.

The CDR3 DNA sequence: TGTGCCAGCAGTTTTGTGGGGGACCCACAAGAGACCCAGTACTTC. Translated, it gives CASSFVGDPQETQYF. The V gene is TRBV27, the J gene TRBJ2-5; TRBD1 or TRBD2 may be the D gene (5 bases each). Trimming removed 3 bases from V and 2 bases from J, with 13 bases in between. This CDR3 spans 15 amino acids. The V gene's germline CDR1 is MNHEY and CDR2 SMNVEV (reference sequence).

The chain joins TRBV6-5 to TRBJ2-7; either TRBD1 or TRBD2 may supply D (5 bases each). The CDR3 sequence is 14 residues long. Germline CDR1 is MNHEY and CDR2 is SVGAGI. Trimming stripped 0 bases from V and 5 bases from J, with 11 bases between. In DNA, the CDR3 is TGTGCCAGCAGTTACTCGAATCTGGGGGACGAGCAGTACTTC. This translates into CASSYSNLGDEQYF.

This clonotype has more than one count but fewer than ten. The chain recombines TRBV29-1 with TRBJ2-7, with D perhaps being TRBD1 or TRBD2 (5 bases each). This CDR3 comprises 16 residues. Germline CDR1 is SQVTM and CDR2 is ANQGSEA. V was shortened by 2 bases and J by 2 bases, with 19 bases between the two germline ends. Here the CDR3 DNA reads TGCAGCGTTGAAAGGATCGACAGTCCGGGGACCTACGAGCAGTACTTC. Translating it yields CSVERIDSPGTYEQYF.

The chain couples TRBV6-5 to TRBJ1-2; D not resolved. Germline values: CDR1 MNHEY, CDR2 SVGAGI. The CDR3 totals 16 residues. V lost 6 bases, J lost 3 bases, and 20 bases lay in between. CDR3 in amino acids: CASRRVDRGEYYGYTF. For the CDR3, the DNA is TGTGCCAGCAGGAGGGTTGATCGCGGGGAGTACTATGGCTACACCTTC.

The genes are TRBV27 and TRBJ1-2; TRBD1 matches 11 bases. The germline gives CDR1 MNHEY, CDR2 SMNVEV (reference sequence). The CDR3 has 13 residues. V shed 4 bases, J shed 8 bases, and the junction held 3 bases outside the gene matches. The CDR3 bases are TGTGCCAGCAGTTGGGGACAGGGGGTGGGCTACACCTTC. It specifies CASSWGQGVGYTF.

The V call is TRBV27, the J call TRBJ2-3; 9 bases align to TRBD2. V gave up 2 bases and J gave up 4 bases; unmatched junction bases: 7. Germline V gene data show CDR1 as MNHEY and CDR2 as SMNVEV (reference sequence). This CDR3 spans 16 amino acids. CDR3 in DNA: TGTGCCAGCAGTTTAATTCCTAGCGGGACGCCAGATACGCAGTATTTT. It specifies CASSLIPSGTPDTQYF.

The chain employs TRBV6-6 and TRBJ2-4; D is perhaps TRBD2 (5 bases). Trimming took 0 bases from V and 8 from J, leaving 14 bases between them. This CDR3 is 15 amino acids long. Germline loops: CDR1 MNHNY, CDR2 SVGAGI (reference sequence). CDR3 nucleotides: TGTGCCAGCAGTTACTCACGAGCGGAGGCTTACATTCAGTACTTC. Residues: CASSYSRAEAYIQYF.

In DNA form, the CDR3 reads TGTGCCAGCAGTTACTCGACTCCCCCGCAGTATTTT. Protein sequence: CASSYSTPPQYF. This rearrangement joins TRBV6-2 or TRBV6-3 to TRBJ2-3; D not certain. The germline gives CDR1 MNHEY, CDR2 SVGEGT. This CDR3 is 12 amino acids long. V lost 0 bases and J 10 bases, leaving 8 bases between the germline ends.

This clonotype was counted a few times. CDR3 nucleotides: TGTGCCATCAGGAAACAGGGGGAATCGGAGACCCAGTACTTC. Its protein product is CAIRKQGESETQYF. This chain joins TRBV10-3 and TRBJ2-5; 8 bases are a match to TRBD1. CDR3 length: 14 amino acids. Trimming removed 6 bases from V and 5 bases from J; junction bases left unmatched: 8. Germline CDR1 reads ENHRY; CDR2 reads SYGVKD.

The rearrangement links TRBV11-2 to TRBJ2-7; D possibly uses TRBD1 or TRBD2 (5 bases each). V lost 5 bases, J lost 2 bases, and 16 bases lay in between. CDR1 is SGHAT and CDR2 is FQNNGV in the germline V gene. This CDR3 contains 15 residues. CDR3 sequence (DNA): TGTGCCAGCAGCCAAGGCGCAGGGAGTACCTACGAGCAGTACTTC. Its protein product is CASSQGAGSTYEQYF.

The chain has TRBV29-1 and TRBJ2-1; no clear D gene. Germline V lookup: CDR1 SQVTM, CDR2 ANQGSEA. V dropped 0 bases and J dropped 0 bases, with 9 bases sitting between them. This CDR3 has 15 amino acids. Here the CDR3 reads CSVEDAHSSYNEQFF. DNA of the CDR3: TGCAGCGTTGAAGATGCCCACAGCTCCTACAATGAGCAGTTCTTC.

The chain has TRBV19 and TRBJ2-1; D is perhaps TRBD2 (5 bases). Trimming removed 9 bases from V and 2 bases from J, with 11 bases in between. This CDR3 region has 13 residues. CDR1 and CDR2 (germline): LNHDA, SQIVND (reference sequence). The CDR3 nucleotides are TGTGCCAGCGGGAAGTCGACCTACAATGAGCAGTTCTTC. Translated: CASGKSTYNEQFF. Complete variable domain (other parts from reference TRBV19 and TRBJ2-1): DGGITQSPKYLFRKEGQNVTLSCEQNLNHDAMYWYRQDPGQGLRLIYYSQIVNDFQKGDIAEGYSVSREKKESFPLTVTSAQKNPTAFYLCASGKSTYNEQFFGPGTRLTVL.

V usage is TRBV5-1 and J usage is TRBJ2-5; D call uncertain. The germline V gene has CDR1 SGHRS and CDR2 YFSETQ. The CDR3 contains 14 residues. V was clipped by 1 base and J by 3 bases, with 10 bases between them. The DNA for the CDR3 is TGCGCCAGCAGCTTGTCGTCCACAAAAGAGACCCAGTACTTC. Translation gives CASSLSSTKETQYF.

The V and J genes are TRBV27 and TRBJ1-1, with D tentatively TRBD1 (5 bases). The CDR3 consists of 15 residues. Trimming pared 3 bases from V and 5 bases from J, leaving 16 bases between. In germline, CDR1 is MNHEY, CDR2 SMNVEV (reference sequence). CDR3 DNA sequence: TGTGCCAGCAGTTTTAAAGCGGGCAGGGTGACTGAAGCTTTCTTT. It specifies CASSFKAGRVTEAFF.

The V call is TRBV5-4, the J call TRBJ2-3, with D possibly being TRBD1 (5 bases). The CDR3 totals 13 residues. Germline V CDR1 and CDR2: SGHNT, YYREEE (reference sequence). V gave up 4 bases and J gave up 6 bases, with 12 bases separating them. The CDR3 here is CASSSRVRDTQYF. The CDR3 bases are TGTGCCAGCAGCAGCAGGGTCAGGGATACGCAGTATTTT. The entire variable domain, with the rest obtained from reference TRBV5-4 and TRBJ2-3, is as follows: ETGVTQSPTHLIKTRGQQVTLRCSSQSGHNTVSWYQQALGQGPQFIFQYYREEENGRGNFPPRFSGLQFPNYSSELNVNALELDDSALYLCASSSRVRDTQYFGPGTRLTVL.

The chain carries TRBV29-1 and TRBJ1-1; no clear D. Germline assignment: CDR1 SQVTM and CDR2 ANQGSEA. Deletions cut 0 bases from V and 10 bases from J, with 9 bases between. This CDR3 is built from 11 residues. CDR3 DNA: TGCAGCGTTGAAGATCGTCCAGGAGCTTTCTTT. Protein sequence: CSVEDRPGAFF.

The genes are TRBV6-2 or TRBV6-3 and TRBJ2-1, with 7 bases fitting TRBD2. V was pared by 7 bases and J by 7 bases, with 13 bases of the junction left unmatched. The CDR3 is made up of 15 amino acids. CDR1 and CDR2 (germline): MNHEY, SVGEGT. The CDR3 region is CASIPSSGTGNEQFF. The CDR3 nucleotides read TGTGCCAGCATTCCCTCCAGCGGGACGGGGAATGAGCAGTTCTTC.

The chain combines TRBV5-1 with TRBJ1-2, with D perhaps TRBD1 (6 bases). V lost 0 bases to trimming and J lost 2 bases, with 11 bases between them. This CDR3 has 15 amino acids. CDR1 is SGHRS and CDR2 is YFSETQ in the germline V gene. Here the CDR3 reads CASSLVDRPNYGYTF. The CDR3 DNA is TGCGCCAGCAGCTTGGTGGACAGACCCAACTATGGCTACACCTTC.

This clonotype was recorded only once. The V gene is TRBV5-4, the J gene TRBJ1-2; D gene uncertain. V lost 2 bases and J lost 6, with 11 bases in between. Germline CDR1 and CDR2: SGHNT and YYREEE (reference sequence). The CDR3 contains 13 residues. CDR3 loop: CASSLERTHGYTF. In DNA, the CDR3 is TGTGCCAGCAGCTTAGAGAGAACGCATGGCTACACCTTC.

This clonotype was observed a single time. The chain links TRBV19 to TRBJ1-3; D is unclear. Looked up from germline, CDR1 is LNHDA and CDR2 is SQIVND (reference sequence). Trimming took off 8 bases at V and 2 bases at J, with 7 bases between the two ends. CDR3 length: 12 residues. In nucleotides, the CDR3 is TGTGCCAGTGAGGCAGCTGGAAACACCATATATTTT. Its protein product is CASEAAGNTIYF.

This chain connects TRBV6-5 to TRBJ1-2, with a possible D match to TRBD1 (5 bases). The CDR3 sequence is 13 residues long. V was shortened by 2 bases and J by 1 base, with 5 bases between the two germline ends. Germline CDR1 is MNHEY and CDR2 is SVGAGI. As DNA, the CDR3 is TGTGCCAGCAGTTACGGGGGTAACTATGGCTACACCTTC. Its translation is CASSYGGNYGYTF.

This chain joins TRBV27 and TRBJ2-3; D remains ambiguous. V lost 7 bases and J 1 base, leaving 9 bases between the germline ends. In germline, CDR1 is MNHEY, CDR2 SMNVEV (reference sequence). The CDR3 runs 13 residues. CDR3 coding DNA: TGTGCCAGCACCCTTAAACGCACAGATACGCAGTATTTT. This encodes CASTLKRTDTQYF.